The 18 T cell receptor beta chains below come from one sample, sequenced in a study of type 1 regulatory T cells. The antigens of these receptors remain unknown. TCRdb called the reads again in MiXCR, with one record for every CDR3 protein. The sample consists of about 42,000 distinct CDR3 sequences, less than 15% of them appearing once. The sequenced sample consisted of cultured non-Tr1 T cells, either the whole culture or a sorted T cell fraction (not recorded which). These receptors were obtained from a human donor in good health.

This clonotype was picked up a small number of times. The rearrangement joins TRBV2 to TRBJ2-1, with D maybe TRBD2 (5 bases). V was cut by 0 bases and J by 2 bases, with 5 bases left in between. This CDR3 is 14 amino acids long. From germline, CDR1 is SNHLY and CDR2 FYNNEI. DNA of the CDR3: TGTGCCAGCAGTGAAGCGAGGGCCTACAATGAGCAGTTCTTC. Translated: CASSEARAYNEQFF.

This clonotype was picked up many times. This chain joins TRBV7-9 and TRBJ2-3; D possibly corresponds to TRBD1 (7 bases). Between the trimmed V and J ends, which lost 3 bases and 2 bases, there was a span of 18 bases. CDR3 length equals 17 residues. Germline V gene lookup returns CDR1 SEHNR and CDR2 FQNEAQ (reference sequence). The CDR3 bases are TGTGCCAGCAGCTTGCGGGACAGTGCACCGTACACAGATACGCAGTATTTT. Translated: CASSLRDSAPYTDTQYF.

The chain joins TRBV7-8 to TRBJ2-2; a weak D match, TRBD2 (6 bases). Trimming shortened V by 5 bases and J by 7 bases, and 11 bases separated the two germline ends. Germline assignment: CDR1 SGHVS and CDR2 FQNEAQ. The CDR3 is 13 amino acids. CDR3 residues: CASSTSFGGELFF. The DNA for the CDR3 is TGTGCCAGCAGCACTAGCTTCGGCGGGGAGCTGTTTTTT.

The chain employs TRBV12-3 or TRBV12-4 and TRBJ2-2; D is unclear. The length of the CDR3 is 14 residues. V dropped 7 bases and J dropped 0 bases, with 9 bases sitting between them. The CDR3 spells CASTSRANTGELFF. The CDR3 DNA follows: TGTGCCAGCACCTCTCGCGCGAACACCGGGGAGCTGTTTTTT.

V usage is TRBV29-1 and J usage is TRBJ2-3; D is possibly TRBD1 or TRBD2 (5 bases each). V was pared by 7 bases and J by 1 base, with 18 bases between. Per the germline V gene, CDR1 is SQVTM and CDR2 is ANQGSEA. The CDR3 covers 15 residues. The CDR3 DNA sequence: TGCAGCGCCGGCCTAGGGGCGAGGGGCACAGATACGCAGTATTTT. The encoded protein is CSAGLGARGTDTQYF.

At least ten counts were recorded for this clonotype. The CDR3 bases are TGTGCCACCAGTAGCGGGGGCAGCTCCTACGAGCAGTACTTC. The encoded protein is CATSSGGSSYEQYF. The V gene is TRBV15, the J gene TRBJ2-7, with 9 bases fitting TRBD2. J was trimmed by 0 bases and V by 6 bases; bases with no gene match: 3. The CDR3 is 14 amino acids. Germline V gene lookup returns CDR1 LNHNV and CDR2 YYDKDF (reference sequence). Full variable domain (missing parts from reference TRBV15 and TRBJ2-7): DAMVIQNPRYQVTQFGKPVTLSCSQTLNHNVMYWYQQKSSQAPKLLFHYYDKDFNNEADTPDNFQSRRPNTSFCFLDIRSPGLGDTAMYLCATSSGGSSYEQYFGPGTRLTVT.

A remark on this clonotype: A read error may produce the germline difference seen at one junction end. The chain recombines TRBV5-1 with TRBJ1-3; D is uncertain. The germline V gene has CDR1 SGHRS and CDR2 YFSETQ. The CDR3 sequence is 14 residues long. Here the CDR3 reads CASSENSIGNTVYF. CDR3 sequence (DNA): TGCGCCAGCAGCGAGAATAGTATAGGAAACACCGTATATTTT.

The chain is built from TRBV11-2 and TRBJ2-5; D is perhaps TRBD2 (5 bases). V lost 1 base to trimming and J lost 5 bases, with 8 bases between them. Germline V CDR1 and CDR2: SGHAT, FQNNGV. The CDR3 is 13 residues long. CDR3 residues: CASSLVQRETQYF. Written as DNA, the CDR3 is TGTGCCAGCAGCTTAGTGCAGCGGGAGACCCAGTACTTC.

The gene calls are TRBV7-3 and TRBJ1-1, with a tentative D call TRBD1 (6 bases). Trimming took off 5 bases at V and 1 base at J, with 11 bases between the two ends. The CDR3 totals 14 residues. Germline CDR1 and CDR2: SGHTA and FQGTGA. The CDR3 DNA sequence: TGTGCCAGCAGCCACGGGGGCAAGAACACTGAAGCTTTCTTT. This encodes CASSHGGKNTEAFF.

This clonotype occurred many times. The rearrangement joins TRBV29-1 to TRBJ2-1; TRBD2 matches at 14 bases. In germline, CDR1 is SQVTM, CDR2 ANQGSEA. The CDR3 extends over 16 amino acids. Losses at the gene ends were 5 bases for V and 7 bases for J; bases not matched to a gene: 10. The CDR3 bases are TGCAGCGTTTCGGGACTAGCGGGAGAGTGGGCAAATGAGCAGTTCTTC. Its translation is CSVSGLAGEWANEQFF.

This clonotype has just one count. The junction and the germline gene differ at one end; a read error may be behind it. CDR3 sequence reads: CSASPRQGFGNEQFF. In DNA, the CDR3 is TGCAGCGCTAGTCCTAGACAGGGGTTCGGCAATGAGCAGTTCTTC. The rearrangement joins TRBV20-1 to TRBJ2-1, with 8 nucleotides matching TRBD1. This CDR3 region has 15 residues. Germline CDR1 is DFQATT and CDR2 is SNEGSKA (reference sequence).

The J gene is TRBJ2-2, the V gene TRBV19, with 8 bases identical to TRBD2. V trimming: 7 bases; J trimming: 4 bases; junction bases outside the gene matches: 8. This CDR3 spans 15 amino acids. The germline V gene has CDR1 LNHDA and CDR2 SQIVND (reference sequence). CDR3 coding DNA: TGTGCCAGTAATGGAGCGGGAGTAGCCACCGGGGAGCTGTTTTTT. Protein product: CASNGAGVATGELFF.

This chain connects TRBV7-9 to TRBJ1-5, with TRBD1 matching over 9 bases. The end of the DNA aligns better with TRBJ2-3, so the J call may be wrong. CDR3 length equals 13 residues. Germline CDR1 and CDR2: SEHNR and FQNEAQ (reference sequence). The CDR3 region has the DNA TGTGCCAGCAGCTTAGGAGGACAGGGGATGCAGTATTTT. It is translated as CASSLGGQGMQYF.

The table lists this clonotype with a few counts. The chain links TRBV7-2 to TRBJ2-1; TRBD2 agrees at 9 bases. CDR1 and CDR2 (germline): SGHTA, FQGNSA. The V segment lost 5 bases and the J segment 6 bases; nucleotides outside the gene matches: 2. CDR3 length: 13 amino acids. CDR3 nucleotides: TGTGCCAGCAGCCGTAGCGGGAGCAATGAGCAGTTCTTC. Translating gives CASSRSGSNEQFF. The variable domain in full, completed from reference TRBV7-2 and TRBJ2-1, reads GAGVSQSPSNKVTEKGKDVELRCDPISGHTALYWYRQSLGQGLEFLIYFQGNSAPDKSGLPSDRFSAERTGGSVSTLTIQRTQQEDSAVYLCASSRSGSNEQFFGPGTRLTVL.

In its sample, this clonotype was seen many times. The J gene is TRBJ2-7, the V gene TRBV7-9; 8 nucleotides match TRBD1. V gave up 5 bases and J gave up 2 bases; unmatched junction bases: 8. The CDR3 totals 15 residues. The germline gives CDR1 SEHNR, CDR2 FQNEAQ (reference sequence). The CDR3, as DNA: TGTGCCAGCAGCCCGCAATTGACAGGGGCCTACGAGCAGTACTTC. Translation gives CASSPQLTGAYEQYF.

The sample holds a few counts of this clonotype. The chain couples TRBV6-5 to TRBJ2-1; TRBD2 aligns across 10 bases. The CDR3 sequence is 18 residues long. CDR1 and CDR2 (germline): MNHEY, SVGAGI. J gave up 2 bases and V 0 bases, and 7 bases lay outside the gene matches. The CDR3 DNA follows: TGTGCCAGCAGTTACTCGAAGACTAGCGGGCTCCCCTACAATGAGCAGTTCTTC. This gives the protein CASSYSKTSGLPYNEQFF.

This clonotype was seen ten or more times. V usage is TRBV12-3 or TRBV12-4 and J usage is TRBJ1-1; the D is unclear. The V end lost 5 bases, the J end lost 5 bases, and 9 bases lay between the germline ends. The CDR3 contains 12 residues. The DNA for the CDR3 is TGTGCCAGCAGTCCGCAATGGACTGAAGCTTTCTTT. This encodes CASSPQWTEAFF.

This clonotype was recorded a few times. The rearrangement links TRBV5-5 to TRBJ1-1; TRBD1 agrees at 9 bases. CDR1 and CDR2 from the germline V gene are SGHKS and YYEKEE (reference sequence). The CDR3 contains 14 residues. Losses at the gene ends were 3 bases for V and 4 bases for J; bases not matched to a gene: 4. CDR3 in amino acids: CASSWGQGGTEAFF. For the CDR3, the DNA is TGTGCCAGCAGCTGGGGACAGGGAGGCACTGAAGCTTTCTTT.